The entry that follows covers one TCR beta chain sequence. This entry belongs to a study of blood T cell repertoires in COVID-19. Across the whole study: Acute and convalescent COVID-19 specimens originated in the United States, Italy and Spain. T cells, B-cell-depleted T cells, or PBMCs provided the cDNA or gDNA that served as material.

In the source study's methods: Amplification of reference gene primers provided the estimated nucleated cell counts. Only in-frame clones appear in the TCRdb table, and some are missing; sequencing was by immunoSEQ multiplex PCR. Clonal size and the V and J genes are those of that table, whereas D and trimming came from the DNA. The sample consists of around 62,000 clones, just over 85% of them appearing once. Trimming took 1 base from V and 8 from J; bases not matched to a gene: 8. The germline CDR1 and CDR2 sequences are KGHSH and LQKENI. CDR3 length: 16 amino acids. Sequenced sample: peripheral blood. The gene calls are TRBV18 and TRBJ2-1, with 10 bases lining up with TRBD2. This receptor was obtained from a woman aged 60 to 75 with COVID-19, enrolled during active disease. CDR3 sequence: CASSPLTSGFEDEQFF. CDR3 sequence (DNA): TGTGCCAGCTCACCACTGACTAGCGGGTTTGAGGATGAGCAGTTCTTC.